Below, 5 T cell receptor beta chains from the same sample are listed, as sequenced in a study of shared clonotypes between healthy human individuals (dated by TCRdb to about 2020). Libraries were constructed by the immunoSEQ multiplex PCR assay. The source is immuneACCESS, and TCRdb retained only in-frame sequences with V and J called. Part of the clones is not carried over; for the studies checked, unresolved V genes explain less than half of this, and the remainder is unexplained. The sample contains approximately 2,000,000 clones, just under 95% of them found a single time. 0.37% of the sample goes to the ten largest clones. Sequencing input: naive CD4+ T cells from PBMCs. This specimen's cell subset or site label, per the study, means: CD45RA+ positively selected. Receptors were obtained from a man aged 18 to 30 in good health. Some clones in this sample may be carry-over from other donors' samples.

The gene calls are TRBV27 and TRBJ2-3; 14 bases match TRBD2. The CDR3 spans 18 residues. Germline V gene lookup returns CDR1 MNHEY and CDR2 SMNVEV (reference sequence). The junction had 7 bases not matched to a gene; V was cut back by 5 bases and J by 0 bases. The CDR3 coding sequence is TGTGCCAGCAGTAAAAGGACTAGCGGGAGGCCAAGCACAGATACGCAGTATTTT. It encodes CASSKRTSGRPSTDTQYF.

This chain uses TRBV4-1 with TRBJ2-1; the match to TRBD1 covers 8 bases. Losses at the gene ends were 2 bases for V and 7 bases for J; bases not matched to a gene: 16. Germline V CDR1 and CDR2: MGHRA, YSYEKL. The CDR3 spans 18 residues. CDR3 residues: CASSQPYSGRGRLNEQFF. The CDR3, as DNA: TGCGCCAGCAGCCAACCATATAGCGGCAGGGGGCGTCTGAATGAGCAGTTCTTC.

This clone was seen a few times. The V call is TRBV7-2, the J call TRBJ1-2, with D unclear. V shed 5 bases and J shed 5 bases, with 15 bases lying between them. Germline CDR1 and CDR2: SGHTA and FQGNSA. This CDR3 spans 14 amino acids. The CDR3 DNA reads TGTGCCAGCAGCCTACTTAGGGAGGCATATGGCTACACCTTC. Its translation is CASSLLREAYGYTF.

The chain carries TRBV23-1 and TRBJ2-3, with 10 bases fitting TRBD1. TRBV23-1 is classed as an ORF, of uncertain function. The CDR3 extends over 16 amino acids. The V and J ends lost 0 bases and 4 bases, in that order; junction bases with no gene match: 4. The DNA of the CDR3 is TGCGCCAGCAGTCAATCTAGGACAGGGGGTGCAGATACGCAGTATTTT. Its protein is CASSQSRTGGADTQYF.

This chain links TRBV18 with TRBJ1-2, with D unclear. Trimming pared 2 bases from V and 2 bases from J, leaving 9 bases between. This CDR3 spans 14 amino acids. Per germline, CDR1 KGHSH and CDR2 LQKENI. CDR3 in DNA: TGTGCCAGCTCACCAGCCGCCCGAAACTATGGCTACACCTTC. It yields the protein CASSPAARNYGYTF.